The 8 T cell receptor beta chains in this list originate from one sample, sequenced in a study of T cell responses to AZD1222 COVID-19 vaccine. Sequenced by immunoSEQ multiplex PCR; TCRdb stores in-frame clones only, minus some. Here the sample spans some 170,000 clones, less than 90% being singletons. Sample: peripheral blood, taken on day 0 of AZD1222 vaccination. These TCRs come from an adult in good health.

The rearrangement uses TRBV18 and TRBJ2-2; 8 nucleotides match TRBD2. Germline CDR1 KGHSH, CDR2 LQKENI. CDR3 length equals 15 residues. The V and J ends lost 6 bases and 5 bases, in that order; junction bases with no gene match: 8. CDR3 sequence (DNA): TGTGCCAGCTCCCCTGCGGGGGGCGCAACCGGGGAGCTGTTTTTT. Amino acids: CASSPAGGATGELFF.

The rearrangement joins TRBV6-5 to TRBJ1-1; a weak D match, TRBD1 (5 bases). V lost 2 bases and J 5 bases, leaving 12 bases between the germline ends. Germline V lookup: CDR1 MNHEY, CDR2 SVGAGI. The CDR3 consists of 14 residues. CDR3 region: CASSYGGGKTEAFF. CDR3 bases: TGTGCCAGCAGTTACGGCGGGGGAAAGACTGAAGCTTTCTTT.

The chain recombines TRBV6-6 with TRBJ1-2, with a tentative D call TRBD1 (6 bases). V lost 2 bases to trimming and J lost 8 bases, with 15 bases between them. From germline, CDR1 is MNHNY and CDR2 SVGAGI (reference sequence). CDR3 length equals 14 residues. CDR3 DNA: TGTGCCAGCAGTTACACGCCCCAGGGGCGCGGCTACACCTTC. This encodes CASSYTPQGRGYTF.

This chain links TRBV10-3 with TRBJ1-2; D remains ambiguous. The CDR3 extends over 15 amino acids. The germline V gene has CDR1 ENHRY and CDR2 SYGVKD. The V end was cut by 4 bases, the J end by 4 bases, with 16 bases between. For the CDR3, the DNA is TGTGCCATCAGTGGAAAAGCCGACGGAGCCTATGGCTACACCTTC. Protein: CAISGKADGAYGYTF.

This clone was seen more than once but under ten times. This sequence joins TRBV5-5 and TRBJ1-5; D gene unclear. The germline gives CDR1 SGHKS, CDR2 YYEKEE (reference sequence). The CDR3 runs to 13 residues. V was clipped by 4 bases and J by 7 bases, with 12 bases between them. The CDR3, as DNA: TGTGCCAGCAGCCCTACGGGGAGCCAGCCCCAGCATTTT. This encodes CASSPTGSQPQHF.

The chain recombines TRBV6-5 with TRBJ2-5, with 8 nucleotides matching TRBD1. Trimming removed 2 bases from V and 4 bases from J; junction bases left unmatched: 3. The germline V gene encodes CDR1 MNHEY and CDR2 SVGAGI. The CDR3 is 14 residues long. The CDR3 DNA is TGTGCCAGCAGTTACGGACAGGGCGGAGAGACCCAGTACTTC. Amino acids: CASSYGQGGETQYF.

This clone was seen just once. This sequence joins TRBV19 and TRBJ1-1; D call uncertain. Trimming left V 3 bases short and J 4 bases short, with 15 bases between. CDR3 length: 15 residues. The germline V gene encodes CDR1 LNHDA and CDR2 SQIVND (reference sequence). The CDR3 region has the DNA TGTGCCAGTAGTATCGCATCTGCGGGAGGCACTGAAGCTTTCTTT. This encodes CASSIASAGGTEAFF.

This clone turned up a few times. The chain joins TRBV15 to TRBJ2-2; 10 positions match TRBD2. The junction had 8 bases not matched to a gene; V was cut back by 1 base and J by 6 bases. The CDR3 spans 17 residues. The germline CDR1 and CDR2 sequences are LNHNV and YYDKDF (reference sequence). The CDR3 sequence: CATSRVGVAGGAGELFF. The CDR3 DNA reads TGTGCCACCAGCAGAGTAGGTGTAGCGGGGGGCGCCGGGGAGCTGTTTTTT. Variable domain in full (rest from reference TRBV15 and TRBJ2-2): DAMVIQNPRYQVTQFGKPVTLSCSQTLNHNVMYWYQQKSSQAPKLLFHYYDKDFNNEADTPDNFQSRRPNTSFCFLDIRSPGLGDTAMYLCATSRVGVAGGAGELFFGEGSRLTVL.